This T cell receptor beta chain was captured by sequencing in a study of blood T cell repertoires in COVID-19. Study-wide background: T cells, B-cell-depleted T cells, or PBMCs supplied cDNA or gDNA.

Participant reports of clinical history set cohort assignment. Donors in Cohort 3 counted as recovered after two negative PCRs, clearance, or symptom resolution. The CDR3 covers 15 residues. Germline V gene sequence: CDR1 SGHVS, CDR2 FQNEAQ. V lost 4 bases and J lost 0, with 10 bases in between. This clone showed up just once. The authors' processing: For nucleated cells, counts were estimated from reference gene primer amplification. TCRdb's copy holds only in-frame clones and misses some; the assay was immunoSEQ multiplex PCR. The D gene and trimming were derived from the DNA, and the V and J assignments and clone size from that table. In the table there are approximately 480,000 clones, about 85% of which are singletons.

The chain combines TRBV7-8 with TRBJ1-5; weak D call: TRBD1 (5 bases). Specimen: PBMCs or T cells enriched from blood (not recorded which). This receptor was taken from a woman aged 18 to 35 who had recovered from COVID-19. CDR3 region: CASSSGLLSNQPQHF. For the CDR3, the DNA is TGTGCCAGCAGCTCGGGACTTCTTAGCAATCAGCCCCAGCATTTT.